The clone carrying this T cell receptor beta chain was seen a single time. This record belongs to a study of blood T cell repertoires in COVID-19. Study as a whole: Donors in the United States, Italy and Spain gave samples during acute or convalescent COVID-19. Nucleic acid was either cDNA or gDNA, and it came from T cells, B-cell-depleted T cells, or PBMCs.

One Seattle source followed patients from active infection through their disease course. Trimming shortened V by 1 base and J by 6 bases, and 18 bases separated the two germline ends. CDR1 LNHNV and CDR2 YYDKDF come from the germline V gene (reference sequence). This CDR3 has 17 residues. Per the original data handling: By means of reference gene primer amplification, nucleated cell counts were estimated. Here immunoSEQ multiplex PCR was the method, and the copy in TCRdb shows in-frame clones only, minus some. That table gives V, J and clone size, and the DNA gave D and trimming. Among around 200,000 clones listed, about 76% were seen once.

The sequence came from a woman in her forties with COVID-19, enrolled during active disease. The V call is TRBV15, the J call TRBJ1-4; D possibly corresponds to TRBD1 (5 bases). Sequencing used peripheral blood. CDR3 DNA sequence: TGTGCCACCAGCAGAGGCCAAGACAGCAATTGGGATGAAAAACTGTTTTTT. This codes for CATSRGQDSNWDEKLFF.